These 10 T cell receptor beta chains were sequenced from one sample in a study of blood T cell repertoires in COVID-19. Profiled with immunoSEQ multiplex PCR; TCRdb holds only in-frame clones, not every one. The sample contains some 240,000 clones, around nine tenths of which appear only once. Material: peripheral blood. The receptors derive from a man aged 55 to 70 with COVID-19, enrolled during active disease.

The chain has TRBV12-3 or TRBV12-4 and TRBJ1-2; 7 bases map to TRBD1. Trimming removed 8 bases from V and 8 bases from J; junction bases left unmatched: 8. This CDR3 has 12 residues. The CDR3 region is CASGTRRGGYTF. CDR3 in DNA: TGTGCCAGCGGCACACGCAGGGGGGGCTACACCTTC.

V gene TRBV10-3 combines with J gene TRBJ1-1; 7 nucleotides line up with TRBD1. CDR3 length equals 14 residues. V trimming: 6 bases; J trimming: 0 bases; junction bases outside the gene matches: 4. The germline V gene has CDR1 ENHRY and CDR2 SYGVKD. The CDR3: CAIRPTGMNTEAFF. CDR3 DNA: TGTGCCATCAGGCCGACAGGGATGAACACTGAAGCTTTCTTT.

This chain connects TRBV24-1 to TRBJ2-2; 10 nucleotides align to TRBD1. With 4 bases clipped from V and 3 bases from J, the junction kept 4 bases outside the gene matches. The CDR3 contains 16 residues. Looked up from germline, CDR1 is KGHDR and CDR2 is SFDVKD. Here the CDR3 DNA reads TGTGCCACCAGTGAGTCCGGGACAGGGGACACCGGGGAGCTGTTTTTT. Encoded protein: CATSESGTGDTGELFF.

The chain combines TRBV29-1 with TRBJ2-5, with TRBD2 as a possible D gene (5 bases). Germline CDR1 reads SQVTM; CDR2 reads ANQGSEA. The length of the CDR3 is 13 residues. V shed 3 bases and J shed 0 bases, with 8 bases lying between them. CDR3 amino acids: CSVDTGYQETQYF. CDR3 coding DNA: TGCAGCGTTGATACGGGGTACCAAGAGACCCAGTACTTC.

V gene TRBV4-1 combines with J gene TRBJ2-5, with 9 bases aligning to TRBD2. V trimming: 3 bases; J trimming: 5 bases; junction bases outside the gene matches: 7. Germline CDR1 and CDR2: MGHRA and YSYEKL. The CDR3 consists of 15 residues. The CDR3 loop is CASSQAGAGGETQYF. In nucleotides, the CDR3 is TGCGCCAGCAGCCAGGCCGGCGCGGGGGGGGAGACCCAGTACTTC.

The chain joins TRBV14 to TRBJ1-2, with D possibly TRBD1 on 6 matching bases. CDR3 length: 14 amino acids. The V end lost 0 bases, the J end lost 4 bases, and 9 bases lay between the germline ends. The V gene's germline CDR1 is SGHDN and CDR2 FVKESK. The CDR3 nucleotides are TGTGCCAGCAGCCAAGAGGGGGGGCCCTATGGCTACACCTTC. Translating it yields CASSQEGGPYGYTF. The full variable domain, in which reference TRBV14 and TRBJ1-2 provide the parts outside the CDR3, is EAGVTQFPSHSVIEKGQTVTLRCDPISGHDNLYWYRRVMGKEIKFLLHFVKESKQDESGMPNNRFLAERTGGTYSTLKVQPAELEDSGVYFCASSQEGGPYGYTFGSGTRLTVV.

This clone was picked up one time. This chain uses TRBV6-2 or TRBV6-3 with TRBJ2-7; D is unresolved. CDR1 is MNHEY, CDR2 SVGEGT, per germline. The CDR3 has 13 residues. The ends were cut back, 6 bases at V and 4 bases at J, with 13 bases in the middle. The CDR3 nucleotides read TGTGCCAGCAGCCGTGACCAGAGGTACGAGCAGTACTTC. Translated, it gives CASSRDQRYEQYF.

The chain links TRBV7-9 to TRBJ2-2; 7 nucleotides agree with TRBD2. Germline CDR1 and CDR2: SEHNR and FQNEAQ (reference sequence). The CDR3 is 11 residues long. The CDR3 DNA sequence: TGTGGGGAGGGAAACACCGGGGAGCTGTTTTTT. This translates into CGEGNTGELFF.

The chain's CDR3 is CASSQVRYPGVAFF. The DNA for the CDR3 is TGTGCCAGCAGCCAAGTCAGGTATCCGGGGGTTGCTTTCTTT. The V and J genes are TRBV3-1 (or the pseudogene TRBV3-2) and TRBJ1-1; possibly TRBD1 for D (5 bases). The CDR3 is 14 residues long. V lost 1 base to trimming and J lost 11 bases, with 17 bases between them. Germline CDR1 LGHDT, CDR2 YNNKEL (reference sequence).

The chain has TRBV27 and TRBJ1-6; no reliable D call. V was shortened by 4 bases and J by 2 bases, with 15 bases between the two germline ends. Germline values: CDR1 MNHEY, CDR2 SMNVEV (reference sequence). This CDR3 spans 17 amino acids. As DNA, the CDR3 is TGTGCCAGCAGTTGGAGCAACACCCCTACCTATAATTCACCCCTCCACTTT. It yields the protein CASSWSNTPTYNSPLHF.